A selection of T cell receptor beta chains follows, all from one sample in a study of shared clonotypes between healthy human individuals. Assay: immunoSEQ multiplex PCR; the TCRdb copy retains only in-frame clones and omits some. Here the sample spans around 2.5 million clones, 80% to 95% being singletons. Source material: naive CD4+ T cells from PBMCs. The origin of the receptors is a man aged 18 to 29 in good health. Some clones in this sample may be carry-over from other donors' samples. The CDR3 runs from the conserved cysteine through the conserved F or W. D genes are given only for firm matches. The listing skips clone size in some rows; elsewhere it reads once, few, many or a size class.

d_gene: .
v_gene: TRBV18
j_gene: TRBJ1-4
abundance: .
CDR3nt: TGTGCCAGCTCACCGTTCGCGGACAGCCCCTCAACTAATGAAAAACTGTTTTTT
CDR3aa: CASSPFADSPSTNEKLFF

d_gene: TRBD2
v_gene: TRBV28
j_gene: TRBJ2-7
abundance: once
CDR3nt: TGTGCCAGCGGGGGACTAGCGGGTCCCTCCTACGAGCAGTACTTC
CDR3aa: CASGGLAGPSYEQYF

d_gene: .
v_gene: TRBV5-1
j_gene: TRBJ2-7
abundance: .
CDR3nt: TGCGCCAGCAGCCGGACCGGGACGGGGAACTACGAGCAGTACTTC
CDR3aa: CASSRTGTGNYEQYF

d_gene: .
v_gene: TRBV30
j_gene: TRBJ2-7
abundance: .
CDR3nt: TGTGCCTGGAGTGCCACGGCGAACAGGGCCGTCTACGAGCAGTACTTC
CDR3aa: CAWSATANRAVYEQYF

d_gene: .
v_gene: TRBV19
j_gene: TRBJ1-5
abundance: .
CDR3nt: TGTGCCAGTAGTATGAGACAGAATCAGCCCCAGCATTTT
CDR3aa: CASSMRQNQPQHF

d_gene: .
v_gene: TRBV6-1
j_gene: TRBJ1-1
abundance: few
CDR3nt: TGTGCCAGCAGTTATGGGGCTGAAGCTTTCTTT
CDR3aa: CASSYGAEAFF

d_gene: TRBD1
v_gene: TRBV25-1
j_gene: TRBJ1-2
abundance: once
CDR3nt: TGTGCCAGCCAAACAGGGGGGTCTCGTGGCTACACCTTC
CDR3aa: CASQTGGSRGYTF

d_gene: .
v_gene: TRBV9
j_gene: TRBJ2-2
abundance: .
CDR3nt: TGTGCCAGCAGCGTAGAGGTGGCCTCCACCGGGGAGCTGTTTTTT
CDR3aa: CASSVEVASTGELFF

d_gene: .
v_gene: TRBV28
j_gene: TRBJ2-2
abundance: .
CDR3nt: TGTGCCAGCAGTTTTCGTACACCGAACACCGGGGAGCTGTTTTTT
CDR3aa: CASSFRTPNTGELFF

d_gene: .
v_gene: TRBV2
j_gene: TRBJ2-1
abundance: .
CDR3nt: TGTGCCAGCAGTGAACCACGGACTGGTTCCAATGAGCAGTTCTTC
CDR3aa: CASSEPRTGSNEQFF

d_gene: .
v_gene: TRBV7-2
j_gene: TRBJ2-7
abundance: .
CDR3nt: TGTGCCAGCAGCTTGGTGGTTTCCTACGAGCAGTACTTC
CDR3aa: CASSLVVSYEQYF

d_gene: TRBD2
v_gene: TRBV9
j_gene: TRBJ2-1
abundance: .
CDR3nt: TGTGCCAGCAGCGTCCAGCGGGGAGAGCAGTTCTTC
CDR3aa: CASSVQRGEQFF

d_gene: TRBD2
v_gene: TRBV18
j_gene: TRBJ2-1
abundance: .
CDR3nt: TGTGCCAGCTCACCAGGGAGGGTGACCTACAATGAGCAGTTCTTC
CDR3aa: CASSPGRVTYNEQFF

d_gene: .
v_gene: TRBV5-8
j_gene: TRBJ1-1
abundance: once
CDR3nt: TGTGCCAGCAGATACCGGGGACTCAAGAACACTGAAGCTTTCTTT
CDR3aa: CASRYRGLKNTEAFF

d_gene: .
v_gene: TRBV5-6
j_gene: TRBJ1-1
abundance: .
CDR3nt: TGTGCCAGCAGCTTGGTAGGCGCCAATATGAACACTGAAGCTTTCTTT
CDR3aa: CASSLVGANMNTEAFF

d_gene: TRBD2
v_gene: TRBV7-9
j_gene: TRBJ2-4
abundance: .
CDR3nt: TGTGCCCATGCTCGGCCGGGGGGAAACATTCAGTACTTC
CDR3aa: CAHARPGGNIQYF

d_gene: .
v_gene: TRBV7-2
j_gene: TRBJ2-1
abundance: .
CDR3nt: TGTGCCAGCAGCTTAGCGATGGGCAGGGGCCCCACTCTGAGCTCCTACAATGAGCAGTTCTTC
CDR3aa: CASSLAMGRGPTLSSYNEQFF

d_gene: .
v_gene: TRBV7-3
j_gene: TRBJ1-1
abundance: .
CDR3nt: TGTGCCAGCAGCTCCCCCGAACGCACTGTTCCGAACACTGAAGCTTTCTTT
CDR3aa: CASSSPERTVPNTEAFF

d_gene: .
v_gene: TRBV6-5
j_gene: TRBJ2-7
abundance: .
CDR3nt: TGTGCCAGCAGTTACTCCCCGGGTGGGGATTTTGGCGAGCAGTACTTC
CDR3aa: CASSYSPGGDFGEQYF

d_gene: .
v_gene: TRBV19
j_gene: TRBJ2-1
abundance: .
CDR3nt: TGTGCCAGTAGTTCTGAGGGTCAGGGCAATGAGCAGTTCTTC
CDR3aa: CASSSEGQGNEQFF

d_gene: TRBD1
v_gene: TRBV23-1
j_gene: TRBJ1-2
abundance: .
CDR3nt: TGCGCCAGCAGTCAATCACCGACAGGGGACAATGGCTACACCTTC
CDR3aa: CASSQSPTGDNGYTF

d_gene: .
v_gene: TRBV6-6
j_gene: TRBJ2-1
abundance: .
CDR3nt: TGTGCCAGCAGTTACGAGGACAATGAGCAGTTCTTC
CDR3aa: CASSYEDNEQFF

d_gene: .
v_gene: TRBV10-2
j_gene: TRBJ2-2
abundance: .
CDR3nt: TGCGCCAGCAGGGCCCCAGGAGGGCCCACCGGGGAGCTGTTTTTT
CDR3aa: CASRAPGGPTGELFF

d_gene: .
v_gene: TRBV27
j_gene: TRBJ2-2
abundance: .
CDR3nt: TGTGCCAGGGAGTTTCCCCCGGGGGGGGAGCTGTTTTTT
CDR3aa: CAREFPPGGELFF

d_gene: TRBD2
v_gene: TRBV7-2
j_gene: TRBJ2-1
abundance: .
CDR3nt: TGTGCCAGCAGCTTTCTCCTGCTTCGGTTCGCGGGAGCTCACAATGAGCAGTTCTTC
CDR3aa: CASSFLLLRFAGAHNEQFF

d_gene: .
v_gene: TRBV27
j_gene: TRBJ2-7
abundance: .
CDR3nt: TGTGCCAGCAGTGATTTTAGGTACGAGCAGTACTTC
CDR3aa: CASSDFRYEQYF

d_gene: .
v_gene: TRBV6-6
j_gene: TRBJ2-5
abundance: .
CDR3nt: TGTGCCAGCAGTTACCCGGAGGGGGGTAAACCCGCCCAGTACTTC
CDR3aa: CASSYPEGGKPAQYF

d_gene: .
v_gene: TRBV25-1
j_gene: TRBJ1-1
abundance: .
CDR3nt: TGTGCCAGCAGTGGAACTTGGTTGGTTTTCTTT
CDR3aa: CASSGTWLVFF

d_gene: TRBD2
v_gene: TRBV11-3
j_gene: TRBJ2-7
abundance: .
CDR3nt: TGTGCCAGCAGCCCCTCGGGGGGGGCCATAGGAGGCGAGCAGTACTTC
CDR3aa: CASSPSGGAIGGEQYF

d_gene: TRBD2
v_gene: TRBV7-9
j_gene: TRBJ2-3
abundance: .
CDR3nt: TGTGCCAGCAGCTCCCTAGGTTCCCTAGCGGGACTCACAGATACGCAGTATTTT
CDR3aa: CASSSLGSLAGLTDTQYF

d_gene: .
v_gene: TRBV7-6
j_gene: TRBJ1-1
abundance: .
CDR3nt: TGTGCCAGCAGCCCTGGAATCCGGGACACCATGAACACTGAAGCTTTCTTT
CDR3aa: CASSPGIRDTMNTEAFF

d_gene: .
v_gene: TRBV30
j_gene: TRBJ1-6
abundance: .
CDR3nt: TGTGCCTGGAGTATCAGTCCGGGGACACCCCTCCACTTT
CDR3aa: CAWSISPGTPLHF

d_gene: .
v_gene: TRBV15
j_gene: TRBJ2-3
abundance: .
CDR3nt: TGTGCCACCAGCAGAGACTCAGATACGCAGTATTTT
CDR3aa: CATSRDSDTQYF

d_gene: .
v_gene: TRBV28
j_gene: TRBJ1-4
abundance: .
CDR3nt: TGTGCCAGCAGACACAGGGCTGTTAATGAAAAACTGTTTTTT
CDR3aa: CASRHRAVNEKLFF

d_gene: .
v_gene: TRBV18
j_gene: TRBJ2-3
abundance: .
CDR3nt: TGTGCCAGCTCACGGAAAACAGGGTCGAGCACAGATACGCAGTATTTT
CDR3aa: CASSRKTGSSTDTQYF

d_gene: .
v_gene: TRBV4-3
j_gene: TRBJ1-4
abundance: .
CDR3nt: TGCGCCAGCAGCCAAGTGGATTGGGGTGAAAAACTGTTTTTT
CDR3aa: CASSQVDWGEKLFF

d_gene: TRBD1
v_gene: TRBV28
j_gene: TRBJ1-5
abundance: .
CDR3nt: TGTGCCAGCACCGAAGACAGGGGGCGACAGCCCCAGCATTTT
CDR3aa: CASTEDRGRQPQHF